The T cell receptor (beta chain) described here comes from a study of blood T cells in healthy people across ages. Study outcomes and limitations: Older individuals had lower TCR beta diversity per million T cells (the decline was roughly linear). PBMCs were not sorted, which prevented a conclusive comparison of naive versus antigen-experienced cells.

Each sample gave at least 6.5 million isolated PBMCs. It was with a sample-barcoded 5' primer and a J-beta primer mix that a second PCR of roughly 7 to 11 cycles was run. Each cDNA molecule was tagged by a template-switch adaptor with 12 random nucleotides. One entry per CDR3 protein, called by TCRdb with MiXCR from the 5' RACE reads. Of hundreds of thousands of distinct CDR3 sequences in the sample, 58% were seen once. As concerns this clonotype: The antigen is not known.

The sequence was collected from a man aged 55 to 70 in good health. The sequenced material came from blood.

The CDR3 loop reads CASSVGGLAGGDKQFF. The CDR3 bases are TGTGCCAGCAGCGTAGGAGGACTAGCGGGGGGAGATAAGCAGTTCTTC. V and J are TRBV9 and TRBJ2-1; 14 nucleotides match TRBD2. Trimming took 0 bases from V and 11 from J; bases not matched to a gene: 7. The CDR3 covers 16 residues. Per germline, CDR1 SGDLS and CDR2 YYNGEE. Full variable domain (outside the CDR3, taken from reference TRBV9 and TRBJ2-1): DSGVTQTPKHLITATGQRVTLRCSPRSGDLSVYWYQQSLDQGLQFLIQYYNGEERAKGNILERFSAQQFPDLHSELNLSSLELGDSALYFCASSVGGLAGGDKQFFGPGTRLTVL.